The 8 T cell receptor beta chains reported below all come from one sample, sequenced in a study of T-cell memory formation after mild COVID-19. TCRdb used MiXCR to reprocess the 5' RACE reads, holding one entry per CDR3 protein. The sample shows more than 350,000 distinct CDR3 sequences, approximately 16% of them seen only once. Sequencing used PBMCs or a T cell subset sorted from them (not recorded which). The receptors were sampled from a man aged 18 to 30 who had mild COVID-19 (a few samples of this study predate the infection). Cell type and time point are not known.

This clonotype was seen more than once but under ten times. Written as DNA, the CDR3 is TGTGCCAGCAGGGGGACAGGGGTTAATGAAAAACTGTTTTTT. Translated, it gives CASRGTGVNEKLFF. The gene calls are TRBV6-5 and TRBJ1-4, with 10 bases that match TRBD1. The CDR3 runs 14 residues. The J segment lost 4 bases and the V segment lost 6 bases, leaving 2 bases of the junction unmatched. CDR1 is MNHEY, CDR2 SVGAGI, per germline.

This clonotype was detected ten times or more. CDR3 nucleotides: TGTGCCAGCAGCTTAACGGCTGGAAACACCATATATTTT. This codes for CASSLTAGNTIYF. The V call is TRBV7-6, the J call TRBJ1-3; no definite D call. The CDR3 consists of 13 residues. The V end was cut by 2 bases, the J end by 2 bases, with 4 bases between. Germline V CDR1 and CDR2: SGHVS, FNYEAQ.

This clonotype was picked up a small number of times. V gene TRBV5-1 combines with J gene TRBJ1-1, with D unclear. The CDR3 totals 14 residues. Trimming shortened V by 7 bases and J by 4 bases, and 17 bases separated the two germline ends. The V gene's germline CDR1 is SGHRS and CDR2 YFSETQ. CDR3 coding DNA: TGCGCCAGCGAAGTCTCGCCTGGAGGCACTGAAGCTTTCTTT. Protein sequence: CASEVSPGGTEAFF.

The genes are TRBV5-1 and TRBJ1-1; unclear D gene. In germline, CDR1 is SGHRS, CDR2 YFSETQ. The germline V and J ends were trimmed by 2 bases and 2 bases, with 10 bases remaining between them. The CDR3 has 14 residues. Here the CDR3 reads CASSFASTNTEAFF. The CDR3 DNA sequence: TGCGCCAGCAGCTTCGCCAGCACCAACACTGAAGCTTTCTTT. The whole variable domain, filled in from reference TRBV5-1 and TRBJ1-1, reads KAGVTQTPRYLIKTRGQQVTLSCSPISGHRSVSWYQQTPGQGLQFLFEYFSETQRNKGNFPGRFSGRQFSNSRSEMNVSTLELGDSALYLCASSFASTNTEAFFGQGTRLTVV.

The chain joins TRBV7-2 to TRBJ2-1; 8 bases line up with TRBD2. Germline V gene sequence: CDR1 SGHTA, CDR2 FQGNSA. With 4 bases clipped from V and 3 bases from J, the junction kept 5 bases outside the gene matches. The CDR3 consists of 15 residues. The CDR3 spells CASSYSSGYYNEQFF. The CDR3 bases are TGTGCCAGCAGCTATTCTAGCGGGTACTACAATGAGCAGTTCTTC. Based on the CDR3 plus reference TRBV7-2 and TRBJ2-1, the full variable domain is GAGVSQSPSNKVTEKGKDVELRCDPISGHTALYWYRQSLGQGLEFLIYFQGNSAPDKSGLPSDRFSAERTGGSVSTLTIQRTQQEDSAVYLCASSYSSGYYNEQFFGPGTRLTVL.

The V call is TRBV7-3, the J call TRBJ2-1; D might be TRBD1 (7 bases). V shed 5 bases and J shed 0 bases, with 14 bases lying between them. This CDR3 region has 16 residues. Germline V gives CDR1 SGHTA, CDR2 FQGTGA. The CDR3 protein is CASSQGGPSSYNEQFF. CDR3 coding DNA: TGTGCCAGCAGCCAGGGGGGCCCGAGCTCCTACAATGAGCAGTTCTTC.

The gene calls are TRBV7-2 and TRBJ2-5; 15 bases match TRBD2. Germline trimming cut 6 bases from V and 1 base from J; bases unmatched to any gene: 6. CDR3 length: 17 amino acids. Germline V lookup: CDR1 SGHTA, CDR2 FQGNSA. DNA for the CDR3: TGTGCCAGCAGGAGTGGACTAGCGGGGGGGGTCCAAGAGACCCAGTACTTC. Its protein is CASRSGLAGGVQETQYF.

This chain connects TRBV6-6 to TRBJ2-3, with TRBD1 matching over 7 bases. This CDR3 has 12 amino acids. The germline V gene has CDR1 MNHNY and CDR2 SVGAGI (reference sequence). J was trimmed by 6 bases and V by 6 bases; bases with no gene match: 3. The chain's CDR3 is CASRPTGDTQYF. The CDR3 DNA follows: TGTGCCAGCAGGCCGACAGGGGATACGCAGTATTTT.